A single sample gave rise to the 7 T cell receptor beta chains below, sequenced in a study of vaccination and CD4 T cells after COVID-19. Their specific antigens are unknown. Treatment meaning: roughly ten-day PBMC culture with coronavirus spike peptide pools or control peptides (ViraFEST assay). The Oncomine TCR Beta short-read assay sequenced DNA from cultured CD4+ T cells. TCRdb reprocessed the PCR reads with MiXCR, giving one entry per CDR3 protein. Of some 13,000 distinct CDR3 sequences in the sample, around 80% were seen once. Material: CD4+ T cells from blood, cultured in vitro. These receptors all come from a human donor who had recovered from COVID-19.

DNA of the CDR3: TGCAGTGCCCCGGCAAGGGCCCGCTCCACAGATACGCAGTATTTT. This translates into CSAPARARSTDTQYF. The chain combines TRBV20-1 with TRBJ2-3, with D hard to call. Germline CDR1 reads DFQATT; CDR2 reads SNEGSKA (reference sequence). This CDR3 comprises 15 residues. With 6 bases removed from V and 2 bases from J, the gap between germline ends came to 18 bases.

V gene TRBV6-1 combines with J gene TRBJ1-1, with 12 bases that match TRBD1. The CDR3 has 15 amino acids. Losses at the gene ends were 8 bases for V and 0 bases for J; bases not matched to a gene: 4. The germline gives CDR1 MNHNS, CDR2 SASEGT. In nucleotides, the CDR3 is TGTGCCAGCCGGGACAGGGGGCAGGTGAACACTGAAGCTTTCTTT. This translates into CASRDRGQVNTEAFF.

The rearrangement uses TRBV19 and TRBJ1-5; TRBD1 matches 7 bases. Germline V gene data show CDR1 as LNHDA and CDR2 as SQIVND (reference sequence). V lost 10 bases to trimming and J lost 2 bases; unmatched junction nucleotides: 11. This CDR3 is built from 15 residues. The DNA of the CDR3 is TGTGCCACCCAGGACAGGCCGGGCGGCAATCAGCCCCAGCATTTT. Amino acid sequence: CATQDRPGGNQPQHF. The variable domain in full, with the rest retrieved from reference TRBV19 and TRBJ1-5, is DGGITQSPKYLFRKEGQNVTLSCEQNLNHDAMYWYRQDPGQGLRLIYYSQIVNDFQKGDIAEGYSVSREKKESFPLTVTSAQKNPTAFYLCATQDRPGGNQPQHFGDGTRLSIL.

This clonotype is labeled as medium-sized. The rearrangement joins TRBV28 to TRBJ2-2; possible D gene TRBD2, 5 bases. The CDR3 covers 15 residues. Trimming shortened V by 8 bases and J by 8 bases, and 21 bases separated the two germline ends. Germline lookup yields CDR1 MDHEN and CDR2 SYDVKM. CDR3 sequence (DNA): TGTGCCAGCGGCCCTAGGTTCGGGGAAACTGGGGAGCTGTTTTTT. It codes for CASGPRFGETGELFF.

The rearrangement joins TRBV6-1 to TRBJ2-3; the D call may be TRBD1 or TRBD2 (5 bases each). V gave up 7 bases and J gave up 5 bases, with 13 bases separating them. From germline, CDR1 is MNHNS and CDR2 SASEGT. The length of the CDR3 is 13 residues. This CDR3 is CASNNLGGDTQYF. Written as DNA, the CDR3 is TGTGCCAGCAACAATCTTGGGGGAGATACGCAGTATTTT.

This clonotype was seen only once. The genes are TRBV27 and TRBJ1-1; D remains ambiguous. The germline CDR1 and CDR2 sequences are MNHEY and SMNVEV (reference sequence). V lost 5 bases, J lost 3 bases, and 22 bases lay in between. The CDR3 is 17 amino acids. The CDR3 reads CASSAHITRTIDTEAFF. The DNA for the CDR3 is TGTGCCAGCAGTGCCCACATAACCCGGACGATAGACACTGAAGCTTTCTTT.

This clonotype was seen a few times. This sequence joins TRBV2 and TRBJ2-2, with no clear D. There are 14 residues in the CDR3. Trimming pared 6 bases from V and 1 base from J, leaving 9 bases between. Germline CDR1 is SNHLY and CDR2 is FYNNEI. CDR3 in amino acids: CASRVSQNTGELFF. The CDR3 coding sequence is TGTGCCAGCAGGGTCTCCCAGAACACCGGGGAGCTGTTTTTT. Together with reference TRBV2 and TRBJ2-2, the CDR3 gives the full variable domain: EPEVTQTPSHQVTQMGQEVILRCVPISNHLYFYWYRQILGQKVEFLVSFYNNEISEKSEIFDDQFSVERPDGSNFTLKIRSTKLEDSAMYFCASRVSQNTGELFFGEGSRLTVL.